The 17 T cell receptor beta chains presented below share a single source sample, sequenced in a study of shared clonotypes between healthy human individuals. Clones were read by immunoSEQ multiplex PCR, and TCRdb kept only the in-frame ones, dropping some. This repertoire shows some 1 million clones, approximately 68% found once; its top ten account for about 1.5%. The specimen sequenced was memory CD4+ T cells sorted from blood. Subset of the sample: CD45RA-negative fraction. Every receptor here comes from a man aged 18-30 years in good health.

The chain has TRBV19 and TRBJ1-5; the match to TRBD1 covers 8 bases. Losses at the gene ends were 5 bases for V and 5 bases for J; bases not matched to a gene: 8. This CDR3 has 15 amino acids. The germline V gene encodes CDR1 LNHDA and CDR2 SQIVND (reference sequence). Here the CDR3 DNA reads TGTGCCAGTAGTCCCGGACAGGGATCTTATCAGCCCCAGCATTTT. This gives the protein CASSPGQGSYQPQHF.

This rearrangement joins TRBV2 to TRBJ1-1, with 7 bases aligning to TRBD1. The V and J ends lost 4 bases and 2 bases, in that order; junction bases with no gene match: 4. The germline V gene has CDR1 SNHLY and CDR2 FYNNEI. The CDR3 runs to 14 residues. The CDR3, as DNA: TGTGCCAGCAGTGGGGACAGTATCAACACTGAAGCTTTCTTT. It yields the protein CASSGDSINTEAFF.

This chain uses TRBV19 with TRBJ1-3; tentatively, D is TRBD1 (5 bases). CDR3 length equals 17 residues. Germline CDR1 is LNHDA and CDR2 is SQIVND (reference sequence). The ends were cut back, 4 bases at V and 0 bases at J, with 16 bases in the middle. The CDR3 sequence is CASSSLDSLFSGNTIYF. The CDR3 nucleotides read TGTGCCAGTAGTAGTCTCGACAGCCTCTTCTCTGGAAACACCATATATTTT.

On this clone itself: The sample has other DNA sequences that encode this CDR3 too. The V and J genes are TRBV9 and TRBJ2-7, with 7 bases matching TRBD1. After removal of 3 bases from V and 0 bases from J, the junction contained 3 bases not matched to a gene. The germline V gene has CDR1 SGDLS and CDR2 YYNGEE. The CDR3 consists of 14 residues. CDR3 coding DNA: TGTGCCAGCAGCGCGACAGGGAGCTCCTACGAGCAGTACTTC. Its protein product is CASSATGSSYEQYF.

The genes are TRBV5-5 and TRBJ1-1, with D possibly TRBD1 on 6 matching bases. Germline V gene lookup returns CDR1 SGHKS and CDR2 YYEKEE (reference sequence). This CDR3 comprises 17 residues. V was pared by 4 bases and J by 3 bases, with 22 bases between. The DNA of the CDR3 is TGTGCCAGCAGCAAAAGGTCGGGGGGCGGCGGGGACACTGAAGCTTTCTTT. Amino acids: CASSKRSGGGGDTEAFF.

The chain combines TRBV28 with TRBJ1-2, with no clear D. Germline V gene data show CDR1 as MDHEN and CDR2 as SYDVKM. The length of the CDR3 is 15 residues. V lost 2 bases and J 0 bases, leaving 10 bases between the germline ends. CDR3 sequence (DNA): TGTGCCAGCAGTTTACCGGCCCCAGCTAACTATGGCTACACCTTC. Translation: CASSLPAPANYGYTF.

The chain employs TRBV2 and TRBJ2-1; 12 nucleotides agree with TRBD2. Trimming removed 6 bases from V and 6 bases from J; junction bases left unmatched: 3. Germline V gene data show CDR1 as SNHLY and CDR2 as FYNNEI. CDR3 length: 14 amino acids. The CDR3 DNA is TGTGCCAGCAGCAGGACTAGCGGGATCAATGAGCAGTTCTTC. Its translation: CASSRTSGINEQFF.

The J gene is TRBJ1-2, the V gene TRBV5-6, with D unresolved. The germline gives CDR1 SGHDT, CDR2 YYEEEE. CDR3 length: 16 residues. Deletions cut 1 base from V and 0 bases from J, with 13 bases between. The CDR3 sequence: CASSLLKTTPNYGYTF. DNA for the CDR3: TGTGCCAGCAGCTTGCTTAAAACCACCCCTAACTATGGCTACACCTTC.

This clone was recorded at least ten times. This chain joins TRBV25-1 and TRBJ2-7; 7 bases line up with TRBD1. Trimming at V came to 4 bases and at J to 1 base, leaving 4 bases not matched to a gene. This CDR3 has 14 amino acids. From germline, CDR1 is MGHDK and CDR2 SYGVNS. CDR3 coding DNA: TGTGCCAGCAGTGCGGGACAGAGTTCCTACGAGCAGTACTTC. Residues: CASSAGQSSYEQYF.

The genes are TRBV4-1 and TRBJ1-2; the D gene is possibly TRBD1 (5 bases). This CDR3 region has 16 residues. The germline V gene encodes CDR1 MGHRA and CDR2 YSYEKL. V dropped 1 base and J dropped 3 bases, with 15 bases sitting between them. The CDR3 DNA is TGCGCCAGCAGCCAAGGGACGGCTAGAGGGGACTATGGCTACACCTTC. Its translation: CASSQGTARGDYGYTF.

This CDR3 is CASSSGGGAPSVRGYTF. CDR3 nucleotides: TGTGCCAGCAGCTCCGGTGGAGGCGCCCCGTCGGTGAGAGGCTACACCTTC. The gene calls are TRBV11-2 and TRBJ1-2; D is unclear. CDR1 is SGHAT and CDR2 is FQNNGV in the germline V gene. V was cut by 4 bases and J by 8 bases, with 26 bases left in between. CDR3 length: 17 residues.

The chain links TRBV5-4 to TRBJ2-7; D assignment may be TRBD1 or TRBD2 (5 bases each). Germline V lookup: CDR1 SGHNT, CDR2 YYREEE (reference sequence). This CDR3 has 15 residues. Trimming stripped 3 bases from V and 0 bases from J, with 13 bases between. The CDR3 coding sequence is TGTGCCAGCAGCTCCCGGGGACCGAGCTCCTACGAGCAGTACTTC. Residues: CASSSRGPSSYEQYF.

The rearrangement uses TRBV30 and TRBJ1-6, with 8 bases matching TRBD1. The germline CDR1 and CDR2 sequences are GTSNPN and SVGIG (reference sequence). V shed 5 bases and J 4 bases; nucleotides not matched to a gene: 4. CDR3 length: 14 residues. The CDR3 region is CAWGQGRYNSPLHF. The CDR3 bases are TGTGCCTGGGGACAGGGAAGGTATAATTCACCCCTCCACTTT.

The rearrangement links TRBV7-6 to TRBJ2-5, with TRBD1 as a possible D gene (6 bases). The length of the CDR3 is 14 residues. CDR1 and CDR2 (germline): SGHVS, FNYEAQ. V lost 1 base and J lost 5, with 11 bases in between. For the CDR3, the DNA is TGTGCCAGCAGCTTAGGGTGGCAGGGGGAGACCCAGTACTTC. Amino acids: CASSLGWQGETQYF.

V is TRBV29-1 and J is TRBJ2-5; D is possibly TRBD1 (6 bases). Germline CDR1 SQVTM, CDR2 ANQGSEA. The CDR3 has 11 residues. V was shortened by 2 bases and J by 11 bases, with 12 bases between the two germline ends. The CDR3 DNA reads as TGCAGCGTTGAAACCAGGGGCAAGCAGTACTTC. Translation gives CSVETRGKQYF.

The V call is TRBV28, the J call TRBJ2-1, with 9 bases identical to TRBD1. Germline lookup yields CDR1 MDHEN and CDR2 SYDVKM. This CDR3 has 17 amino acids. The V gene end was trimmed by 0 bases and the J gene end by 12 bases; junction bases not matched to a gene: 15. The CDR3 DNA follows: TGTGCCAGCAGTTTATGGGCCGCCGGGACAGGGAGTGTCGGGCAGTTCTTC. Translated: CASSLWAAGTGSVGQFF.

The CDR3 DNA reads TGTGCCAGCAGACCGGGACTAGCGACCAATGAGCAGTTCTTC. Translating gives CASRPGLATNEQFF. The V gene is TRBV6-5, the J gene TRBJ2-1, with 10 bases aligning to TRBD2. V was pared by 6 bases and J by 6 bases, with 5 bases of the junction left unmatched. This CDR3 contains 14 residues. The germline V gene encodes CDR1 MNHEY and CDR2 SVGAGI.